One sample yielded the 29 T cell receptor beta chains listed below, sequenced in a study of OX40 agonist ivuxolimab in advanced cancers. Generated by immunoSEQ multiplex PCR, the TCRdb table keeps only in-frame clones and is missing some. Of about 54,000 clones listed, around four fifths are singletons. Material: CD4+ or CD8+ T cells sorted from blood, obtained in a trial of the OX40 agonist ivuxolimab. These receptors originate from an adult with an advanced solid tumor such as melanoma, head and neck, liver or kidney cancer.

This clone turned up a few times. The genes are TRBV19 and TRBJ1-3; no definite D call. Germline V gene lookup returns CDR1 LNHDA and CDR2 SQIVND (reference sequence). V was trimmed by 7 bases and J by 4 bases, leaving 5 bases between them. CDR3 length equals 11 residues. DNA for the CDR3: TGTGCCAGTATTGAGGGAAACACCATATATTTT. Encoded protein: CASIEGNTIYF.

In its sample, this clone was seen once. V usage is TRBV5-1 and J usage is TRBJ1-1, with D unclear. V gave up 5 bases and J gave up 1 base, with 12 bases separating them. The CDR3 loop spans 14 amino acids. From germline, CDR1 is SGHRS and CDR2 YFSETQ. This CDR3 reads CASSSDWTNTEAFF. Here the CDR3 DNA reads TGCGCCAGCAGTTCGGACTGGACGAACACTGAAGCTTTCTTT.

The sample holds one count of this clone. In DNA, the CDR3 is TGTGCCAGCAATCCAGGGGGGGAGACCCAGTACTTC. Amino acids: CASNPGGETQYF. V usage is TRBV6-5 and J usage is TRBJ2-5, with D perhaps matching TRBD1 (7 bases). The germline V and J ends were trimmed by 7 bases and 5 bases, with 11 bases remaining between them. The germline V gene has CDR1 MNHEY and CDR2 SVGAGI. This CDR3 region has 12 residues.

The genes are TRBV6-1 and TRBJ1-1, with D possibly matching TRBD1 (5 bases). The V gene lost 6 bases and the J gene lost 0 bases, with 11 bases spanning the gap. The CDR3 consists of 14 residues. Per germline, CDR1 MNHNS and CDR2 SASEGT. CDR3 DNA: TGTGCCAGCAGCTCCACAGGCCTGAACACTGAAGCTTTCTTT. Amino acids: CASSSTGLNTEAFF.

This sequence joins TRBV5-1 and TRBJ1-5; D is undetermined. The length of the CDR3 is 14 residues. The germline V and J ends were trimmed by 0 bases and 7 bases, with 11 bases remaining between them. Germline V gene lookup returns CDR1 SGHRS and CDR2 YFSETQ. The CDR3 loop is CASSLGGELQPQHF. In nucleotides, the CDR3 is TGCGCCAGCAGCTTGGGAGGTGAATTACAGCCCCAGCATTTT.

The chain joins TRBV5-1 to TRBJ1-5, with TRBD1 matching over 7 bases. Trimming removed 1 base from V and 1 base from J; junction bases left unmatched: 8. This CDR3 region has 17 residues. Germline loops: CDR1 SGHRS, CDR2 YFSETQ. DNA for the CDR3: TGCGCCAGCAGCTTGACCCCGACAGGGCGCAGCAATCAGCCCCAGCATTTT. This encodes CASSLTPTGRSNQPQHF. Variable domain in full (rest from reference TRBV5-1 and TRBJ1-5): KAGVTQTPRYLIKTRGQQVTLSCSPISGHRSVSWYQQTPGQGLQFLFEYFSETQRNKGNFPGRFSGRQFSNSRSEMNVSTLELGDSALYLCASSLTPTGRSNQPQHFGDGTRLSIL.

The gene calls are TRBV27 and TRBJ1-5; TRBD1 matches 9 bases. The CDR3 loop spans 15 amino acids. Germline loops: CDR1 MNHEY, CDR2 SMNVEV (reference sequence). Trimming took 4 bases from V and 9 from J; bases not matched to a gene: 10. The CDR3 DNA reads TGTGCCAGCAGTTCCTCCGGGACAGGGCGAAGGCCCCAGCATTTT. Translation gives CASSSSGTGRRPQHF.

A few counts support this clone. Within the sample, other DNA sequences also encode this same CDR3. This chain links TRBV7-2 with TRBJ2-3; no firm D call. Germline V gene sequence: CDR1 SGHTA, CDR2 FQGNSA. V was pared by 5 bases and J by 0 bases, with 6 bases between. This CDR3 has 13 amino acids. Written as DNA, the CDR3 is TGTGCCAGCAGCCTCCCTAGCACAGATACGCAGTATTTT. Amino acids: CASSLPSTDTQYF. Supplemented by reference TRBV7-2 and TRBJ2-3, the full variable domain reads GAGVSQSPSNKVTEKGKDVELRCDPISGHTALYWYRQSLGQGLEFLIYFQGNSAPDKSGLPSDRFSAERTGGSVSTLTIQRTQQEDSAVYLCASSLPSTDTQYFGPGTRLTVL.

This clone was counted between two and nine times. The J gene is TRBJ2-5, the V gene TRBV5-4, with D possibly matching TRBD1 (5 bases). The V gene's germline CDR1 is SGHNT and CDR2 YYREEE (reference sequence). The CDR3 contains 13 residues. V was shortened by 4 bases and J by 1 base, with 8 bases between the two germline ends. The CDR3 protein is CASSADIQETQYF. CDR3 coding DNA: TGTGCCAGCAGCGCGGACATCCAAGAGACCCAGTACTTC.

The chain links TRBV19 to TRBJ2-7; D gene unclear. The germline CDR1 and CDR2 sequences are LNHDA and SQIVND (reference sequence). Trimming cost V 3 bases and J 0 bases, with 18 bases left between them. The CDR3 totals 17 residues. The CDR3 sequence: CASSMRSRPGGSYEQYF. CDR3 bases: TGTGCCAGTAGTATGCGTTCGAGACCCGGTGGCTCCTACGAGCAGTACTTC.

The chain joins TRBV5-6 to TRBJ1-2; D not certain. Trimming removed 1 base at V and 4 bases at J, with 14 bases between. Per the germline V gene, CDR1 is SGHDT and CDR2 is YYEEEE. The CDR3 length is 15 residues. This chain's CDR3 is CASSLITAWAYGYTF. The DNA for the CDR3 is TGTGCCAGCAGCTTGATAACGGCCTGGGCCTATGGCTACACCTTC.

The CDR3 here is CASSQEGPGQLGYGYTF. The CDR3 DNA sequence: TGCGCCAGCAGCCAAGAAGGGCCGGGACAGCTGGGCTATGGCTACACCTTC. The V call is TRBV4-3, the J call TRBJ1-2; 7 nucleotides align to TRBD1. The junction had 11 bases not matched to a gene; V was cut back by 0 bases and J by 4 bases. This CDR3 comprises 17 residues. CDR1 LGHNA and CDR2 YSLEER come from the germline V gene.

This clone was seen more than once but under ten times. The chain links TRBV6-1 to TRBJ1-3; D unclear. Germline-derived CDR1 and CDR2 are MNHNS and SASEGT. The CDR3 length is 14 residues. Trimming pared 7 bases from V and 1 base from J, leaving 11 bases between. CDR3: CASTGGISGNTIYF. In nucleotides, the CDR3 is TGTGCCAGCACGGGCGGCATATCTGGAAACACCATATATTTT.

The V call is TRBV6-5, the J call TRBJ2-7, with 9 bases aligning to TRBD2. V was pared by 8 bases and J by 7 bases, with 3 bases of the junction left unmatched. CDR1 and CDR2 (germline): MNHEY, SVGAGI. CDR3 size: 11 residues. CDR3 sequence reads: CASGSGGEQYF. CDR3 nucleotides: TGTGCCAGCGGTAGCGGGGGAGAGCAGTACTTC.

This chain connects TRBV6-1 to TRBJ2-7, with D tentatively TRBD1 (5 bases). The CDR3 length is 14 residues. V was clipped by 5 bases and J by 1 base, with 12 bases between them. Germline V gives CDR1 MNHNS, CDR2 SASEGT. The CDR3 nucleotides read TGTGCCAGCAGTCTCCAGGGCCAGTCCTACGAGCAGTACTTC. This translates into CASSLQGQSYEQYF.

The chain uses TRBV6-1 and TRBJ2-7, with TRBD1 matching over 7 bases. The J segment lost 0 bases and the V segment lost 7 bases, leaving 9 bases of the junction unmatched. From germline, CDR1 is MNHNS and CDR2 SASEGT. There are 15 residues in the CDR3. The CDR3 sequence: CASMMRTGASYEQYF. CDR3 in DNA: TGTGCCAGCATGATGAGGACAGGCGCCTCCTACGAGCAGTACTTC.

The chain combines TRBV19 with TRBJ1-2; D is perhaps TRBD1 (6 bases). The CDR3 extends over 18 amino acids. Germline V gene lookup returns CDR1 LNHDA and CDR2 SQIVND (reference sequence). V was trimmed by 6 bases and J by 0 bases, leaving 23 bases between them. The CDR3 sequence: CASRLSRGAKAANYGYTF. DNA for the CDR3: TGTGCCAGTAGACTATCGAGGGGGGCTAAAGCGGCTAACTATGGCTACACCTTC.

The chain combines TRBV19 with TRBJ1-2; D unresolved. Germline CDR1 LNHDA, CDR2 SQIVND (reference sequence). Trimming took off 3 bases at V and 2 bases at J, with 13 bases between the two ends. The CDR3 has 15 amino acids. The CDR3 protein is CASSMVRRQNYGYTF. The CDR3 nucleotides read TGTGCCAGTAGTATGGTAAGGCGGCAGAACTATGGCTACACCTTC.

This chain links TRBV28 with TRBJ1-1, with 8 bases aligning to TRBD1. The germline CDR1 and CDR2 sequences are MDHEN and SYDVKM. V dropped 7 bases and J dropped 4; count of bases not matched to a gene: 17. The CDR3 has 17 amino acids. The CDR3 is CASTFVGRGRNSTEAFF. The CDR3 DNA reads TGTGCCAGCACTTTCGTCGGCAGGGGGCGGAACAGCACTGAAGCTTTCTTT.

The V gene is TRBV2, the J gene TRBJ1-2; maybe TRBD1 (5 bases). Germline CDR1 reads SNHLY; CDR2 reads FYNNEI. CDR3 length: 14 amino acids. Trimming stripped 1 base from V and 4 bases from J, with 10 bases between. The CDR3 nucleotides read TGTGCCAGCAGTGAAGACAGGTTGTTCTATGGCTACACCTTC. This translates into CASSEDRLFYGYTF.

V is TRBV28 and J is TRBJ2-7, with 7 bases matching TRBD2. The V gene's germline CDR1 is MDHEN and CDR2 SYDVKM. V shed 8 bases and J 2 bases; nucleotides not matched to a gene: 18. The CDR3 consists of 17 residues. CDR3 nucleotides: TGTGCCAGCGCTTCCCATGGGAGGGAGGGAGAACCCTACGAGCAGTACTTC. As protein: CASASHGREGEPYEQYF.

The rearrangement joins TRBV19 to TRBJ1-5; 8 nucleotides match TRBD1. This CDR3 is built from 14 residues. The V and J ends lost 6 bases and 6 bases, in that order; junction bases with no gene match: 7. Looked up from germline, CDR1 is LNHDA and CDR2 is SQIVND (reference sequence). CDR3 sequence (DNA): TGTGCCAGTAGCCTCCAGGGGGCAAGTCAGCCCCAGCATTTT. Residues: CASSLQGASQPQHF.

The chain employs TRBV28 and TRBJ1-2; the D gene is possibly TRBD1 (6 bases). This CDR3 has 16 residues. CDR1 and CDR2 (germline): MDHEN, SYDVKM. V was clipped by 4 bases and J by 3 bases, with 18 bases between them. The CDR3 bases are TGTGCCAGCAGTTCCAACGACAGGTTCGGGGACTATGGCTACACCTTC. It codes for CASSSNDRFGDYGYTF.

This rearrangement joins TRBV18 to TRBJ2-7, with TRBD2 matching 11 bases. Looked up from germline, CDR1 is KGHSH and CDR2 is LQKENI. The junction had 16 bases not matched to a gene; V was cut back by 5 bases and J by 4 bases. CDR3 length equals 18 residues. DNA for the CDR3: TGTGCCAGCTCATCTGAACTGGGACTAGCGGTAGCTGGATACGAGCAGTACTTC. Translating gives CASSSELGLAVAGYEQYF.

The chain is built from TRBV30 and TRBJ1-1, with D uncertain. The length of the CDR3 is 13 residues. In germline, CDR1 is GTSNPN, CDR2 SVGIG (reference sequence). Trimming pared 1 base from V and 5 bases from J, leaving 11 bases between. CDR3 loop: CAWSGLRNTEAFF. The DNA for the CDR3 is TGTGCCTGGAGTGGTCTAAGGAATACTGAAGCTTTCTTT.

The CDR3 DNA follows: TGTGCCAGTAGTATAAGTAGGAACACTGAAGCTTTCTTT. Its protein is CASSISRNTEAFF. V gene TRBV19 combines with J gene TRBJ1-1; the D is unclear. Germline values: CDR1 LNHDA, CDR2 SQIVND (reference sequence). With 2 bases removed from V and 1 base from J, the gap between germline ends came to 5 bases. The CDR3 is 13 residues long. The whole variable domain, filled in from reference TRBV19 and TRBJ1-1, reads DGGITQSPKYLFRKEGQNVTLSCEQNLNHDAMYWYRQDPGQGLRLIYYSQIVNDFQKGDIAEGYSVSREKKESFPLTVTSAQKNPTAFYLCASSISRNTEAFFGQGTRLTVV.

This clone has only a few counts. The J gene is TRBJ1-4, the V gene TRBV11-2; D is possibly TRBD1 (6 bases). CDR1 SGHAT and CDR2 FQNNGV come from the germline V gene. V lost 2 bases, J lost 7 bases, and 14 bases lay in between. The length of the CDR3 is 15 residues. The CDR3 sequence is CASSLFAGAREKLFF. The CDR3 DNA is TGTGCCAGCAGCTTATTTGCGGGGGCACGTGAAAAACTGTTTTTT. Full variable domain (missing parts from reference TRBV11-2 and TRBJ1-4): EAGVAQSPRYKIIEKRQSVAFWCNPISGHATLYWYQQILGQGPKLLIQFQNNGVVDDSQLPKDRFSAERLKGVDSTLKIQPAKLEDSAVYLCASSLFAGAREKLFFGSGTQLSVL.

The CDR3: CASSSPGGNEKLFF. CDR3 DNA sequence: TGTGCCAGCAGTTCCCCAGGGGGAAATGAAAAACTGTTTTTT. The chain carries TRBV28 and TRBJ1-4, with TRBD1 matching over 7 bases. The germline V gene encodes CDR1 MDHEN and CDR2 SYDVKM. V shed 4 bases and J 5 bases; nucleotides not matched to a gene: 4. CDR3 length: 14 residues.

The chain uses TRBV19 and TRBJ1-5, with D perhaps TRBD1 (5 bases). The germline V gene has CDR1 LNHDA and CDR2 SQIVND (reference sequence). The CDR3 contains 15 residues. The V gene lost 6 bases and the J gene lost 9 bases, with 21 bases spanning the gap. The CDR3 DNA follows: TGTGCCAGTAGCACCCCGGGACCCCCCGCCGCGCCCCAGCATTTT. Protein sequence: CASSTPGPPAAPQHF.